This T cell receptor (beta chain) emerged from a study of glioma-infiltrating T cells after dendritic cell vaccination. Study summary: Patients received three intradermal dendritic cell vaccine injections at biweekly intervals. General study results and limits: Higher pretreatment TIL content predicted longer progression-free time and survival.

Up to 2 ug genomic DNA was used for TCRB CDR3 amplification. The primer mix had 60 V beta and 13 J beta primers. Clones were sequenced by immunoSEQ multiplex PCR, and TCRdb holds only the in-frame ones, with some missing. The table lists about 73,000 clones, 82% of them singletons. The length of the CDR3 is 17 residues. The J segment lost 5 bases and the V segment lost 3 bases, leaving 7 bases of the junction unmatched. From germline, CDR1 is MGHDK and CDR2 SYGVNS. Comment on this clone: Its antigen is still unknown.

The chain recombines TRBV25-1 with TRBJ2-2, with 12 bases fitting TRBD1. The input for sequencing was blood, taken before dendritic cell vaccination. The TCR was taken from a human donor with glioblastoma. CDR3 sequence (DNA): TGTGCCAGCAGTGACCGGGACAGGGGGCGAGTAACCGGGGAGCTGTTTTTT. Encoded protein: CASSDRDRGRVTGELFF. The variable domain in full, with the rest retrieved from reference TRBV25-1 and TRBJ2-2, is EADIYQTPRYLVIGTGKKITLECSQTMGHDKMYWYQQDPGMELHLIHYSYGVNSTEKGDLSSESTVSRIRTEHFPLTLESARPSHTSQYLCASSDRDRGRVTGELFFGEGSRLTVL.